This T cell receptor (beta chain) was obtained from a study of metastatic and nonmetastatic thyroid tumors. A word on this clone: The antigen is not known.

Trimming pared 0 bases from V and 5 bases from J, leaving 8 bases between. Germline assignment: CDR1 GTSNPN and CDR2 SVGIG (reference sequence). CDR3 length: 12 residues. The study's findings and limits: Versus benign nodules, malignant thyroid tumors reportedly had significantly higher TCR beta diversity, in blood and tumor.

Patients were all untreated before their thyroid surgery. Study processing details: Construction of a distant-metastasis classifier for papillary thyroid cancer relied on CDR3 differences across clinicopathological groups. TCRdb re-called the PCR reads with MiXCR. TCRdb, not the original authors, processed these V and J calls. The sample yields tens of thousands of clones, approximately 51% seen once. What was sequenced was tumor tissue. V gene TRBV30 combines with J gene TRBJ2-7; D is unresolved. This clonotype originated in a male donor with papillary thyroid cancer or a benign thyroid nodule (not recorded which). Some clones in this sample may be carry-over from other donors' samples. The CDR3 is CAWSVLVHEQYF. CDR3 bases: TGTGCCTGGAGTGTGTTAGTGCACGAGCAGTACTTC.